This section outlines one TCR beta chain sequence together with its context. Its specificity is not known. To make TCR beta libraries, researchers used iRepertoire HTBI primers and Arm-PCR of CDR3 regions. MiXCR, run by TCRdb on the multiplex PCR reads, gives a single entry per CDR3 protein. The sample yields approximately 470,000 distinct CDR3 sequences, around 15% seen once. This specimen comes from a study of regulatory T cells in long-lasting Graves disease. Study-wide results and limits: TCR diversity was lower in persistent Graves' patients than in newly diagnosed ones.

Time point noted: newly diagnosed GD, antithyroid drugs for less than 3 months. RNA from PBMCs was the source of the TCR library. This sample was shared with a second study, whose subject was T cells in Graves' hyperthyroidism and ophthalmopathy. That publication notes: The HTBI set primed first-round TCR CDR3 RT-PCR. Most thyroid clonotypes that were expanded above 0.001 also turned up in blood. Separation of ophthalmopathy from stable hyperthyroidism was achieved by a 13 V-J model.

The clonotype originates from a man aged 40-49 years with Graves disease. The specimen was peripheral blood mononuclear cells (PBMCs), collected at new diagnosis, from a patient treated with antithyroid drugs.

The CDR3 nucleotides read TGTGCCTGGAGTGTAGGGGTCCCGGAATCTGGAAACACCATATATTTT. Its translation is CAWSVGVPESGNTIYF. The chain has TRBV30 and TRBJ1-3; D might be TRBD1 (5 bases). The CDR3 spans 16 residues. The germline V and J ends were trimmed by 0 bases and 1 base, with 13 bases remaining between them. In germline, CDR1 is GTSNPN, CDR2 SVGIG (reference sequence).